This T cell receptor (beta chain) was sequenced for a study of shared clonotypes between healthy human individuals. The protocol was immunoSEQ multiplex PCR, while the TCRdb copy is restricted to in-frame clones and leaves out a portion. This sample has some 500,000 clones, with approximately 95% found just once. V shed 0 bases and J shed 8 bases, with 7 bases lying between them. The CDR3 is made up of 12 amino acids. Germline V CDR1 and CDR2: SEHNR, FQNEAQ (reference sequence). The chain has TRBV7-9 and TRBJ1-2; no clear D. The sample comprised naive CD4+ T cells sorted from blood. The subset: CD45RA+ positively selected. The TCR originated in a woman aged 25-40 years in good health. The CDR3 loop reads CASSLAQVGYTF. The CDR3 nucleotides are TGTGCCAGCAGCTTAGCGCAAGTGGGCTACACCTTC.